The present entry profiles one T cell receptor beta chain with its context. The antigen is undetermined. The CDR3 has 16 residues. V was trimmed by 1 base and J by 0 bases, leaving 13 bases between them. The germline V gene has CDR1 LGHNA and CDR2 YSLEER. TCRdb's copy holds only in-frame clones and misses some; the assay was immunoSEQ multiplex PCR. The sample has 150,000 to 200,000 clones; roughly nine tenths are singletons. The sample is drawn from a study of T cell responses to AZD1222 COVID-19 vaccine. Study findings and constraints: Spike-specific TCR breadth and depth both grew after two AZD1222 doses.

This chain uses TRBV4-3 with TRBJ2-7; perhaps TRBD2 as D (6 bases). The origin of this receptor is an adult in good health. The source was peripheral blood, collected on day 0 of AZD1222 vaccination. The CDR3 nucleotides are TGCGCCAGCAGCCAAGGTCAAGGGGACTCCTCCTACGAGCAGTACTTC. It is translated as CASSQGQGDSSYEQYF.